Described below is a single TCR beta chain sequence and its context. The sample is drawn from a study of metastatic and nonmetastatic thyroid tumors. Study overall: Where malignant and benign thyroid patients were concerned, repertoires were compared across blood and tumor or nodule tissue.

Through MiXCR, TCRdb re-clonotyped the PCR reads. The sample holds 43,000 or so clones, around 4% seen once. Thyroid surgery was performed in patients who had received no treatment beforehand. Germline V gene lookup returns CDR1 MNHEY and CDR2 SMNVEV (reference sequence). The ends were cut back, 3 bases at V and 2 bases at J, with 11 bases in the middle. This CDR3 is built from 15 residues. This receptor was taken from a female donor with papillary thyroid cancer or a benign thyroid nodule (not recorded which). Some clones in this sample may be carry-over from other donors' samples. The chain recombines TRBV27 with TRBJ2-1; D might be TRBD1 or TRBD2, each matching 5 bases. Input material: blood. The DNA for the CDR3 is TGTGCCAGCAGTTTTGGGGACGGAGCCTACAATGAGCAGTTCTTC. It is translated as CASSFGDGAYNEQFF.